What follows is one TCR beta chain and its context. This clonotype has only a few counts. Its antigen remains unidentified. The record has no base qualities; no much larger clone is one base away. These data originate in a study of molecular identifiers for immune sequencing clone quantification (dated by TCRdb to the late 2010s). Describing the broader study: For a replicate experiment, RNA from around 20,000 or 100,000 naive CD8 T cells was divided into five aliquots, of which four were sequenced. The study was a methods study using CD8 T cells to benchmark molecular-identifier clustering-based TCR repertoire sequencing (MIDCIRS) and TCR RNA copy counting. The full study reports these points: Clones above 20 RNA copies held over 97% of molecules in CMV-specific effector cells but under 1% in naive cells. Approximately 3.1 recovered TCR RNA copies per cell were obtained by modeling, versus about 9 by digital PCR, implying a capture efficiency of 30% to 35%. Highly expanded clone sizes could be underestimated if identical TCR molecules share a barcode. When barcode sub-clustering was omitted, TCR diversity was inflated by chimeric consensus sequences, with chimeras reaching as high as 47%. Naive libraries contained spiked-in Jurkat TCR RNA (roughly ten copies' worth), which is not part of the donor repertoire. Spiked-in Jurkat TCR RNA equivalent to a single cell was reported to be detectable even among more than 900,000 naive CD8 T cells.

The library was generated by PCR. Instrument used: NextSeq 500. Bulk TCR libraries were made following a previously described method, with the TCR primers given in Table S5. The Qiagen AllPrep DNA/RNA kit was used to purify total RNA. Before any analysis, reads coming from multiple sequencing runs of the same library were combined into one pool. From the authors' description of their analysis: Only reads with exact TCR constant sequence were kept, trimmed to 150 nt, and grouped by their 12-nt molecular barcodes. Reads in each barcode group were sub-clustered using a 15% Levenshtein threshold, and a quality-weighted consensus sequence was built for each RNA molecule. Non-functional sequences were discarded, and so were lower-count sequences lying one edit away from another sequence. Based on a fit of two negative binomial distributions, barcode sub-clusters having less than 20% of the maximum read count were discarded. The public reads were reanalyzed by TCRdb: fastp trimming at Q25, MiXCR alignment, in-frame beta chains only. Each entry merges the rows of one CDR3 protein and shows their most common DNA and genes. These V and J calls are TCRdb output, not the study's own analysis. For this sample there are under 350,000 distinct CDR3 sequences; 24% appear just once. Clones ranked in the top ten supply 0.65% to 0.75% of the sample.

Trimming takes 3 bases off V and 1 base off J; junction bases not matched to a gene: 3. Via the germline V gene, CDR1 is SGHVS and CDR2 FQNEAQ. The CDR3 sequence holds 15 residues, the cysteine and phenylalanine included. Only CDR3 DNA remains: 45 bases, in frame from the first base. Naive CD8 T cell libraries were made from around 20,000 to 1,000,000 sorted cells using 10%, 30% or 50% of purified RNA. Naive CD8 T cells, defined as CD8+CD4-CCR7+CD45RA+, were FACS-sorted into RLT Plus buffer on a BD FACSAria II. Roughly ten TCR copies' worth of Jurkat RNA were spiked into roughly 19,000-1,000,000 naive CD8 T cell samples to test detection sensitivity. CD8 T cells were enriched with RosetteSep CD8+ T Cell Enrichment Cocktail and Ficoll-Paque, followed by ACK red cell lysis.

The sequenced sample consisted of naive CD8+ T cells from blood, with Jurkat cell RNA spiked in. The cell subset or site label for this specimen denotes: FACS-sorted CD8+CD4-CCR7+CD45RA+ naive T cells. This receptor was identified in a human donor in good health. Some libraries in this study had Jurkat cell RNA spiked in. The chain couples TRBV7-8 to TRBJ2-5; 9 bases in between match TRBD1. Read as DNA, the sequence is TGTGCCAGCAGCTTCTTGACAGGGGGCCAAGAGACCCAGTACTTC. This encodes CASSFLTGGQETQYF.